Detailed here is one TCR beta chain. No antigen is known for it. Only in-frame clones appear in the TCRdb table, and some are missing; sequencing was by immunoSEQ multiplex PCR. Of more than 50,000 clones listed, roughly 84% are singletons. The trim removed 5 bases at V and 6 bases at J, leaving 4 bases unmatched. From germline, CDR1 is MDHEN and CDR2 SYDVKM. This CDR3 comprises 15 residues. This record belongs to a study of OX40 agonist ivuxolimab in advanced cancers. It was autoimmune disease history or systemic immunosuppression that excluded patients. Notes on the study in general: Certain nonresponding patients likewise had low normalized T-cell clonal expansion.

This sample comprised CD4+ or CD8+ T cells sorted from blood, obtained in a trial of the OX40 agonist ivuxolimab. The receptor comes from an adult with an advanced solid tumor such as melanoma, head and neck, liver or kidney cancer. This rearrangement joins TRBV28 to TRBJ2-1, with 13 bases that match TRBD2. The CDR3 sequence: CASSQLAGGTNEQFF. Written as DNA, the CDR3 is TGTGCCAGCAGTCAACTAGCGGGGGGGACCAATGAGCAGTTCTTC.